Listed here are 32 T cell receptor beta chains from one sample, sequenced in a study of T cells expressing NK-cell markers. TCRdb reprocessed the 5' RACE reads and keeps a single row for each CDR3 protein, giving no DNA. Recorded here are a few hundred thousand distinct CDR3 sequences; the top ten clones represent more than 1.4%. The sample consisted of blood T cells: a sorted CD56 or NKG2C T cell subset, CD4+ or CD8+ T cells, or bulk PBMC T cells (not recorded which). The receptors stem from a woman in her forties or fifties in good health.

This CDR3 is CSVVAPSGTSGRDEQFF. The rearrangement links TRBV29-1 to TRBJ2-1; TCRdb's D call of TRBD2 is untestable without DNA. CDR3 length equals 17 residues. CDR1 is SQVTM and CDR2 is ANQGSEA in the germline V gene.

The rearrangement joins TRBV7-8 to TRBJ2-3; no DNA is available, so the TRBD1 call from TCRdb remains unchecked. The CDR3 loop spans 17 amino acids. Germline V gene data show CDR1 as SGHVS and CDR2 as FQNEAQ. The CDR3 region is CASSFNPGTGIMDTQYF.

The V and J genes are TRBV6-5 and TRBJ2-1. Germline CDR1 and CDR2: MNHEY and SVGAGI. CDR3 length: 13 amino acids. CDR3 region: CATIRPEYNEQFF.

This rearrangement joins TRBV6-6 to TRBJ1-5; TCRdb picks TRBD1, but there is no DNA to check that call. The CDR3 extends over 16 amino acids. From germline, CDR1 is MNHNY and CDR2 SVGAGI (reference sequence). CDR3 protein: CASSHPPGQVNQPQHF.

The chain recombines TRBV20-1 with TRBJ1-1; the TRBD1 assignment by TCRdb is unverifiable without DNA. The germline V gene encodes CDR1 DFQATT and CDR2 SNEGSKA (reference sequence). The length of the CDR3 is 13 residues. The CDR3 loop is CSALRQGGTEAFF.

The chain links TRBV3-1 to TRBJ2-4. From germline, CDR1 is LGHDT and CDR2 YNNKEL (reference sequence). The CDR3 contains 14 residues. The CDR3: CASSPGAAKNIQYF.

J is TRBJ1-3 and V is TRBV6-5. The CDR3 has 11 amino acids. The germline V gene has CDR1 MNHEY and CDR2 SVGAGI. The CDR3 loop is CASFSGSTIYF.

The chain couples TRBV5-1 to TRBJ2-7. CDR1 is SGHRS and CDR2 is YFSETQ in the germline V gene. The CDR3 runs to 11 residues. CDR3 protein: CASSSNYEQYF.

The chain links TRBV13 to TRBJ2-1. The CDR3 consists of 14 residues. The germline V gene encodes CDR1 PRHDT and CDR2 FYEKMQ (reference sequence). The chain's CDR3 is CASSGSNLVNEQFF.

This chain links TRBV11-2 with TRBJ2-1; TCRdb's assignment of TRBD2 cannot be checked, as there is no DNA. CDR3 length equals 13 residues. Per germline, CDR1 SGHAT and CDR2 FQNNGV. The CDR3: CASLYWATNEQFF.

The chain couples TRBV11-2 to TRBJ2-5. Germline-derived CDR1 and CDR2 are SGHAT and FQNNGV. The CDR3 has 12 amino acids. The CDR3 sequence: CASSLGPETQYF.

The gene calls are TRBV12-5 and TRBJ2-3; the TCRdb call, TRBD2, lacks DNA for checking. Germline assignment: CDR1 LGHNT and CDR2 FRNRAP. The CDR3 runs 13 residues. The CDR3 here is CASGPDEREGQYF.

This chain links TRBV5-1 with TRBJ2-4; TCRdb returns TRBD1, unconfirmable since there is no DNA. The CDR3 runs 16 residues. The V gene's germline CDR1 is SGHRS and CDR2 YFSETQ. This CDR3 is CASSLGGTNVQNIQYF.

V usage is TRBV29-1 and J usage is TRBJ2-3; the TCRdb call, TRBD2, lacks DNA for checking. This CDR3 is 15 amino acids long. Looked up from germline, CDR1 is SQVTM and CDR2 is ANQGSEA. The CDR3 here is CSFGLAGGTSGTQYF.

The chain employs TRBV3-1 and TRBJ2-2; the D gene TCRdb calls, TRBD2, cannot be checked with no DNA. The CDR3 covers 18 residues. In germline, CDR1 is LGHDT, CDR2 YNNKEL (reference sequence). The chain's CDR3 is CASSDLGLAGEYTGELFF.

The chain employs TRBV10-3 and TRBJ2-4; the TRBD1 assignment by TCRdb is unverifiable without DNA. The germline V gene has CDR1 ENHRY and CDR2 SYGVKD. The CDR3 is 14 amino acids. The CDR3 region is CAISRTGFQNIQYF.

This rearrangement joins TRBV3-1 to TRBJ2-1; the D gene TCRdb calls, TRBD2, cannot be checked with no DNA. The length of the CDR3 is 14 residues. CDR1 is LGHDT, CDR2 YNNKEL, per germline (reference sequence). CDR3 protein: CASSLGLVNNEQFF.

This sequence joins TRBV9 and TRBJ1-2; TCRdb names TRBD1, which stays unverified in the absence of DNA. The CDR3 is 16 residues long. Germline lookup yields CDR1 SGDLS and CDR2 YYNGEE. The CDR3 sequence is CASSVGDRVERNGYTF.

CDR3 loop: CASSFLAGADTQYF. V is TRBV12-3 or TRBV12-4 and J is TRBJ2-3; TCRdb's D gene call, TRBD2, goes unchecked for lack of DNA. The CDR3 sequence is 14 residues long.

The gene calls are TRBV5-1 and TRBJ2-7; TCRdb's D call of TRBD2 is untestable without DNA. The CDR3 consists of 14 residues. The V gene's germline CDR1 is SGHRS and CDR2 YFSETQ. The CDR3 sequence: CASSELAASYEQYF.

The genes are TRBV11-2 and TRBJ1-3; TCRdb designates TRBD1, a call that cannot be tested without DNA. The CDR3 contains 15 residues. Germline V gives CDR1 SGHAT, CDR2 FQNNGV. The CDR3 region is CASSAFRGSGNTIYF.

The chain carries TRBV29-1 and TRBJ1-2; as DNA is missing, the TRBD1 call by TCRdb cannot be tested. CDR3 size: 15 residues. Germline CDR1 SQVTM, CDR2 ANQGSEA. CDR3 amino acids: CSVELAGAKPYGYTF.

The gene calls are TRBV4-1 and TRBJ2-2; TCRdb designates TRBD1, a call that cannot be tested without DNA. The CDR3 is 17 residues long. Germline V gene data show CDR1 as MGHRA and CDR2 as YSYEKL. This CDR3 is CASSHPPGTGKPGELFF.

This chain uses TRBV4-1 with TRBJ2-1; TCRdb outputs TRBD2, but without DNA this stays unchecked. Germline V gene sequence: CDR1 MGHRA, CDR2 YSYEKL. CDR3 size: 16 residues. CDR3 region: CASSHLLARNHNEQFF.

The chain recombines TRBV5-1 with TRBJ2-5; with no DNA, the TCRdb D assignment of TRBD2 cannot be verified. This CDR3 comprises 17 residues. Germline CDR1 is SGHRS and CDR2 is YFSETQ. The CDR3 is CASSLEGSGRWRETQYF. The full variable domain, in which reference TRBV5-1 and TRBJ2-5 provide the parts outside the CDR3, is KAGVTQTPRYLIKTRGQQVTLSCSPISGHRSVSWYQQTPGQGLQFLFEYFSETQRNKGNFPGRFSGRQFSNSRSEMNVSTLELGDSALYLCASSLEGSGRWRETQYFGPGTRLLVL.

This chain links TRBV27 with TRBJ2-1; TCRdb indicates TRBD1, and absent DNA this call remains unverified. Germline V CDR1 and CDR2: MNHEY, SMNVEV (reference sequence). The CDR3 has 17 amino acids. The CDR3 loop reads CASSSPQTGGFYNEQFF.

The gene calls are TRBV10-2 and TRBJ2-4. Germline V gene sequence: CDR1 WSHSY, CDR2 SAAADI. The CDR3 is made up of 12 amino acids. The CDR3 reads CASSQAKNIQYF.

The V and J genes are TRBV4-1 and TRBJ2-3; absent DNA, TCRdb's TRBD1 call cannot be checked. CDR3 length equals 18 residues. Germline CDR1 and CDR2: MGHRA and YSYEKL. CDR3 in amino acids: CASSLKTPRGKNTDTQYF.

This chain joins TRBV10-3 and TRBJ2-1; TCRdb's assignment of TRBD2 cannot be checked, as there is no DNA. The CDR3 is 17 amino acids. Germline V gene lookup returns CDR1 ENHRY and CDR2 SYGVKD. CDR3 protein: CAISEPGLAGVYNEQFF.

The chain joins TRBV12-3 or TRBV12-4 to TRBJ2-5. This CDR3 is built from 11 residues. The CDR3 loop is CASSFAKTQYF.

This chain links TRBV27 with TRBJ2-2; the TRBD2 assignment by TCRdb is unverifiable without DNA. The CDR3 length is 13 residues. CDR1 and CDR2 from the germline V gene are MNHEY and SMNVEV (reference sequence). The CDR3 spells CASSWGTSGELFF.

The gene calls are TRBV24-1 and TRBJ2-3; the TRBD1 assignment by TCRdb is unverifiable without DNA. CDR1 is KGHDR and CDR2 is SFDVKD in the germline V gene. The CDR3 has 17 amino acids. CDR3 loop: CATSDLTSGRLPDTQYF.